Shown below are 12 T cell receptor beta chains from a single sample sequenced in a study of T cell responses to AZD1222 COVID-19 vaccine. Sequenced by immunoSEQ multiplex PCR; TCRdb stores in-frame clones only, minus some. The sample records 160,000 or so clones, over 75% being singletons. The starting material was peripheral blood, obtained 28 days after the second AZD1222 dose. These receptors all stem from an adult who received the AZD1222 COVID-19 vaccine.

The chain carries TRBV5-1 and TRBJ1-1, with D perhaps matching TRBD1 (5 bases). The CDR3 consists of 15 residues. Trimming left V 4 bases short and J 1 base short, with 14 bases between. From germline, CDR1 is SGHRS and CDR2 YFSETQ. The CDR3 loop reads CASSGTDSKNTEAFF. The CDR3 DNA reads as TGCGCCAGCAGCGGGACCGACAGCAAGAACACTGAAGCTTTCTTT.

The genes are TRBV16 and TRBJ2-7, with D possibly TRBD1 on 7 matching bases. This CDR3 spans 14 amino acids. The germline CDR1 and CDR2 sequences are KGHSY and FQNENV. V gave up 4 bases and J gave up 0 bases, with 10 bases separating them. DNA of the CDR3: TGTGCCAGCAGCCCGCGGGACAGCTCCTACGAGCAGTACTTC. Translated, it gives CASSPRDSSYEQYF.

V and J are TRBV29-1 and TRBJ2-7; 11 bases fit TRBD2. The CDR3 consists of 13 residues. J was trimmed by 7 bases and V by 6 bases; bases with no gene match: 8. Germline-derived CDR1 and CDR2 are SQVTM and ANQGSEA. CDR3 bases: TGCAGCGTGAGGCTACTAGCGGGGGAGGAGCAGTACTTC. As protein: CSVRLLAGEEQYF.

The chain links TRBV7-8 to TRBJ1-4; 10 bases match TRBD1. The V gene end was trimmed by 5 bases and the J gene end by 4 bases; junction bases not matched to a gene: 13. In germline, CDR1 is SGHVS, CDR2 FQNEAQ. The CDR3 sequence is 18 residues long. As DNA, the CDR3 is TGTGCCAGCAGCCCTGGGACAGGGGCGGAAATCCTTAATGAAAAACTGTTTTTT. It yields the protein CASSPGTGAEILNEKLFF.

This chain links TRBV7-2 with TRBJ2-7; D gene uncertain. The length of the CDR3 is 11 residues. CDR1 is SGHTA, CDR2 FQGNSA, per germline. Trimming stripped 4 bases from V and 7 bases from J, with 8 bases between. CDR3 residues: CASSSLGEQYF. As DNA, the CDR3 is TGTGCCAGCAGCTCCCTCGGGGAGCAGTACTTC.

The rearrangement links TRBV27 to TRBJ1-1; D may be TRBD1 (6 bases). The length of the CDR3 is 13 residues. CDR1 MNHEY and CDR2 SMNVEV come from the germline V gene (reference sequence). V dropped 6 bases and J dropped 11 bases, with 19 bases sitting between them. The CDR3 protein is CASSQGSSGRAFF. As DNA, the CDR3 is TGTGCCAGCAGCCAGGGGAGTTCAGGTCGTGCTTTCTTT.

The J gene is TRBJ2-3, the V gene TRBV5-1; TRBD2 matches 7 bases. Germline V gene lookup returns CDR1 SGHRS and CDR2 YFSETQ. Trimming removed 2 bases from V and 2 bases from J; junction bases left unmatched: 11. The CDR3 totals 17 residues. The CDR3 sequence is CASSFDYRGTITDTQYF. The CDR3 DNA is TGCGCCAGCAGCTTCGACTATCGGGGGACTATCACAGATACGCAGTATTTT. Using reference TRBV5-1 and TRBJ2-3 for the parts outside the CDR3, the full variable domain is KAGVTQTPRYLIKTRGQQVTLSCSPISGHRSVSWYQQTPGQGLQFLFEYFSETQRNKGNFPGRFSGRQFSNSRSEMNVSTLELGDSALYLCASSFDYRGTITDTQYFGPGTRLTVL.

The rearrangement uses TRBV3-1 (or the pseudogene TRBV3-2) and TRBJ2-7, with TRBD2 matching 7 bases. Per the germline V gene, CDR1 is LGHDT and CDR2 is YNNKEL (reference sequence). The CDR3 has 13 amino acids. Trimming removed 0 bases from V and 5 bases from J; junction bases left unmatched: 1. The DNA for the CDR3 is TGTGCCAGCAGCCAAGATGGGGGGGACGAGCAGTACTTC. Encoded protein: CASSQDGGDEQYF.

The J gene is TRBJ1-4, the V gene TRBV11-2; perhaps TRBD1 as D (5 bases). This CDR3 region has 16 residues. In germline, CDR1 is SGHAT, CDR2 FQNNGV. Trimming stripped 8 bases from V and 6 bases from J, with 22 bases between. CDR3 sequence reads: CASRDPRGKAYEKLFF. The CDR3 DNA reads as TGTGCCAGCCGAGACCCCCGGGGCAAGGCGTATGAAAAACTGTTTTTT.

As to this clone: An end of the junction does not agree with germline; a read error may underlie this. The chain joins TRBV7-9 to TRBJ1-1, with no clear D. CDR1 is SEHNR, CDR2 FQNEAQ, per germline (reference sequence). The CDR3 contains 11 residues. The chain's CDR3 is CASSIASEAFF. CDR3 coding DNA: TGTGCCAGCAGCATAGCGTCTGAAGCTTTCTTT.

The chain couples TRBV30 to TRBJ1-2; possible D gene TRBD1, 5 bases. Between the trimmed V and J ends, which lost 0 bases and 5 bases, there was a span of 13 bases. Germline assignment: CDR1 GTSNPN and CDR2 SVGIG (reference sequence). CDR3 length: 14 amino acids. The DNA of the CDR3 is TGTGCCTGGAGTGTACGAGGGGTTGGATATGGCTACACCTTC. It codes for CAWSVRGVGYGYTF.

As for this clone: Other DNA sequences within the sample encode an identical CDR3. This chain links TRBV5-1 with TRBJ1-1; the D gene is possibly TRBD1 (6 bases). CDR1 SGHRS and CDR2 YFSETQ come from the germline V gene. The CDR3 consists of 14 residues. Trimming shortened V by 2 bases and J by 0 bases, and 8 bases separated the two germline ends. CDR3 sequence reads: CASSLQGMNTEAFF. In nucleotides, the CDR3 is TGCGCCAGCAGCTTACAGGGAATGAACACTGAAGCTTTCTTT.